These T cell receptor beta chains were read from a single sample in a study of blood T cells in healthy people across ages. TCRdb independently ran MiXCR on the 5' RACE reads; one entry per CDR3 protein. This sample has more than 500,000 distinct CDR3 sequences, with around a quarter found just once. The same sample was also studied in work on T cells of mothers and their children.

Sequencing used blood. These receptors were taken from a boy aged 2-9 years in good health. CDR3s leave out the opening cysteine and the closing phenylalanine or tryptophan. The D gene is left open where the match is weak. Rows may omit the clone size; those that give it use once, few, many or a size class.

V: TRBV27
J: TRBJ1-4
size: -
D: -
CDR3: ASSPLGANEKLF

V: TRBV24-1
J: TRBJ1-2
size: few
D: -
CDR3: ATSDSHIDYGYT

V: TRBV5-6
J: TRBJ2-3
size: few
D: -
CDR3: ASSFCSEARGICADTQY

V: TRBV7-9
J: TRBJ2-5
size: many
D: -
CDR3: ASSVDTQY

V: TRBV2
J: TRBJ2-7
size: few
D: TRBD1
CDR3: ASRRQGRGDYEQY

V: TRBV5-1
J: TRBJ1-2
size: -
D: -
CDR3: ASSLEGVNGYT

V: TRBV20-1
J: TRBJ1-3
size: -
D: -
CDR3: SARAPGHGDTIY

V: TRBV7-9
J: TRBJ2-2
size: -
D: -
CDR3: ASSLGATGELF

V: TRBV15
J: TRBJ2-7
size: few
D: TRBD2
CDR3: ATSWTGRSSLDGVYEQY

V: TRBV11-1
J: TRBJ2-2
size: -
D: TRBD1
CDR3: ASSFEGAVGTGELF

V: TRBV5-4
J: TRBJ2-7
size: -
D: TRBD2
CDR3: ASSLGASGPFGQY

V: TRBV6-5
J: TRBJ1-1
size: -
D: TRBD1
CDR3: ASSPGQGGGQAF

V: TRBV27
J: TRBJ1-2
size: -
D: -
CDR3: ASSFSQAYGYT

V: TRBV7-8
J: TRBJ2-5
size: few
D: -
CDR3: ASSLDGETGILAGETQY

V: TRBV5-4
J: TRBJ2-1
size: few
D: -
CDR3: ASSSSSHGQF

V: TRBV7-9
J: TRBJ1-1
size: -
D: -
CDR3: ASTLRGANGEAF

V: TRBV4-3
J: TRBJ1-6
size: many
D: -
CDR3: ASSQEPRVVSPLH

V: TRBV6-6
J: TRBJ1-5
size: many
D: TRBD1
CDR3: ASSYPTGFSNQPQH

V: TRBV10-3
J: TRBJ2-1
size: -
D: TRBD2
CDR3: AIYAGGSYNEQF

V: TRBV5-1
J: TRBJ2-5
size: -
D: -
CDR3: ASSLWGPQETQY

V: TRBV6-2/TRBV6-3
J: TRBJ1-1
size: -
D: -
CDR3: ASSYWTTNTEAF

V: TRBV7-2
J: TRBJ2-5
size: -
D: -
CDR3: ASSSQLGETQY

V: TRBV19
J: TRBJ2-6
size: -
D: -
CDR3: ASSTRGGFISGANVLT

V: TRBV9
J: TRBJ1-1
size: -
D: -
CDR3: ASSGLPPTEAF

V: TRBV12-3/TRBV12-4
J: TRBJ2-7
size: -
D: -
CDR3: ASSLPGVEQY

V: TRBV24-1
J: TRBJ2-3
size: -
D: -
CDR3: ATSVGSGADTQY

V: TRBV2
J: TRBJ1-2
size: -
D: -
CDR3: ASSVLFYGYT

V: TRBV4-3
J: TRBJ1-3
size: -
D: -
CDR3: ASSQAGRSGNTIY

V: TRBV29-1
J: -
size: few
D: -
CDR3: SVEARGGKSYEQY

V: TRBV6-1
J: TRBJ1-1
size: few
D: -
CDR3: ASSGGVAANTEAF

V: TRBV7-7
J: TRBJ2-7
size: -
D: TRBD1
CDR3: ASSFGQGRLYEQY

V: TRBV15
J: TRBJ2-1
size: -
D: -
CDR3: ATSRDQGNEQF

V: TRBV7-8
J: TRBJ1-3
size: few
D: -
CDR3: ASSSGGQSGNTIY

V: TRBV4-1
J: TRBJ2-1
size: few
D: TRBD2
CDR3: TSSLLANSYNEQF

V: TRBV7-9
J: TRBJ2-3
size: few
D: -
CDR3: ASSLEERRDTQY

V: TRBV2
J: TRBJ2-1
size: -
D: TRBD2
CDR3: ASSERLAEQF

V: TRBV29-1
J: TRBJ2-7
size: few
D: TRBD1
CDR3: SATTDRAYEQY

V: TRBV4-3
J: TRBJ2-7
size: -
D: -
CDR3: ASSQGRGGSYEQY

V: TRBV10-3
J: TRBJ2-5
size: few
D: TRBD2
CDR3: AISDLETSGKETQY

V: TRBV15
J: TRBJ2-6
size: few
D: -
CDR3: ATSSRDSGANVLT

V: TRBV5-1
J: TRBJ2-5
size: -
D: TRBD2
CDR3: ASSQGLASQETQY

V: TRBV6-5
J: TRBJ2-4
size: -
D: -
CDR3: ASSYSGNLAKNIQY

V: TRBV4-2
J: TRBJ2-6
size: few
D: -
CDR3: ASSQAPAGITGANVLT

V: TRBV24-1
J: TRBJ1-2
size: -
D: -
CDR3: ATSDNRGYGYT

V: TRBV9
J: TRBJ2-5
size: -
D: TRBD1
CDR3: ASSVASDRGDQETQY

V: TRBV5-1
J: TRBJ2-3
size: -
D: -
CDR3: ASSLASGVTDTQY

V: TRBV28
J: TRBJ2-5
size: -
D: -
CDR3: ASSSLDGAQETQY